These T cell receptor beta chains were read from a single sample in a study of blood T cell repertoires in COVID-19. The assay was immunoSEQ multiplex PCR, and TCRdb's table has in-frame clones only and misses some. Among approximately 280,000 clones, roughly 90% were seen once, and the ten largest hold 1.5% to 2%. Sequenced sample: PBMCs or T cells enriched from blood (not recorded which). The receptors were gathered from a woman between 18 and 29 years old with acute COVID-19. Both conserved end residues are part of each CDR3. The order of the fields is D gene, clone size, V gene, J gene, CDR3 DNA, CDR3 protein. The D gene is left open where the match is weak. Clone size is not always given. Where it is, it says once, few, many or a class for expanded clones.

d_gene: -
abundance: -
v_gene: TRBV20-1
j_gene: TRBJ1-1
CDR3nt: TGCAGTGCTGACAGGAACACTGAAGCTTTCTTT
CDR3aa: CSADRNTEAFF

d_gene: TRBD2
abundance: -
v_gene: TRBV9
j_gene: TRBJ2-3
CDR3nt: TGTGCCAGCAGCGTTAGCGGACTAGCGGGGGACGCCACAGATACGCAGTATTTT
CDR3aa: CASSVSGLAGDATDTQYF

d_gene: -
abundance: few
v_gene: TRBV2
j_gene: TRBJ1-5
CDR3nt: TGTGCCAGCAGTGACCCAGGAAACCAGCCCCAGCATTTT
CDR3aa: CASSDPGNQPQHF

d_gene: -
abundance: -
v_gene: TRBV12-3/TRBV12-4
j_gene: TRBJ2-5
CDR3nt: TGTGCCAGCAGTTTGATCCCACGGGAGACCCAGTACTTC
CDR3aa: CASSLIPRETQYF

d_gene: -
abundance: -
v_gene: TRBV10-1
j_gene: TRBJ2-3
CDR3nt: TGCGCCAGCAGTGAGGCCGGGTCCAGCACAGATACGCAGTATTTT
CDR3aa: CASSEAGSSTDTQYF

d_gene: TRBD1
abundance: -
v_gene: TRBV3-1/TRBV3-2
j_gene: TRBJ2-7
CDR3nt: TGTGCCAGCAGCCAAGTTGGGACAGCCCAGAACACTAACTCCTACGAGCAGTACTTC
CDR3aa: CASSQVGTAQNTNSYEQYF

d_gene: TRBD2
abundance: -
v_gene: TRBV19
j_gene: TRBJ2-3
CDR3nt: TGTGCCAGTAGTATAGACTCGCCCACTCCCCGGACTAGCGGGCTCCGAGGGACAGATACGCAGTATTTT
CDR3aa: CASSIDSPTPRTSGLRGTDTQYF

d_gene: TRBD1
abundance: -
v_gene: TRBV29-1
j_gene: TRBJ2-5
CDR3nt: TGCAGCTTCAGACAGGGCGCGGAGACCCAGTACTTC
CDR3aa: CSFRQGAETQYF

d_gene: -
abundance: -
v_gene: TRBV30
j_gene: TRBJ1-4
CDR3nt: TGTGCCTGGAGTGACAGGGCAACTAATGAAAAACTGTTTTTT
CDR3aa: CAWSDRATNEKLFF

d_gene: TRBD1
abundance: once
v_gene: TRBV2
j_gene: TRBJ1-5
CDR3nt: TGTGCCAGCAGTGGGGAGACAGGGGTCGGACAGCCCCAGCATTTT
CDR3aa: CASSGETGVGQPQHF

d_gene: -
abundance: -
v_gene: TRBV18
j_gene: TRBJ2-5
CDR3nt: TGTGCCAGCTCACACCAGGGGATAGACCTTCAAGAGACCCAGTACTTC
CDR3aa: CASSHQGIDLQETQYF

d_gene: TRBD2
abundance: many
v_gene: TRBV4-2
j_gene: TRBJ2-3
CDR3nt: TGTGCCAGCAGCCAACTAGCGGGAGTTTTTACAGATACGCAGTATTTT
CDR3aa: CASSQLAGVFTDTQYF

d_gene: TRBD1
abundance: -
v_gene: TRBV5-6
j_gene: TRBJ2-1
CDR3nt: TGTGCCAGCAGCTCGGGACAGGGGAGGAGTGAGCAGTTCTTC
CDR3aa: CASSSGQGRSEQFF

d_gene: -
abundance: -
v_gene: TRBV4-2
j_gene: TRBJ1-5
CDR3nt: TGTGCCAGCAGCCAAGCATCGTGGCTCCCCAATCAGCCCCAGCATTTT
CDR3aa: CASSQASWLPNQPQHF

d_gene: -
abundance: -
v_gene: TRBV5-1
j_gene: TRBJ2-1
CDR3nt: TGCGCCAGCAGCTTGGACAGGGCATCCTACAATGAGCAGTTCTTC
CDR3aa: CASSLDRASYNEQFF

d_gene: TRBD2
abundance: -
v_gene: TRBV7-9
j_gene: TRBJ2-1
CDR3nt: TGTGCCAGCAGCCGTAGCGGGAGTGGTGAGCAGTTCTTC
CDR3aa: CASSRSGSGEQFF

d_gene: TRBD1
abundance: once
v_gene: TRBV27
j_gene: TRBJ2-5
CDR3nt: TGTGCCAGCAGCACCATAGACCGAACAGGGGGCGTAGAGACCCAGTACTTC
CDR3aa: CASSTIDRTGGVETQYF

d_gene: TRBD1
abundance: -
v_gene: TRBV9
j_gene: TRBJ1-2
CDR3nt: TGTGCCAGCAGCGTAGGTCTGGACCAGGGGGCCGCGTATGGCTACACCTTC
CDR3aa: CASSVGLDQGAAYGYTF

d_gene: -
abundance: -
v_gene: TRBV5-1
j_gene: TRBJ1-1
CDR3nt: TGCGCCAGCAGCTTCAAACAGGGTATAAACACTGAAGCTTTCTTT
CDR3aa: CASSFKQGINTEAFF

d_gene: TRBD1
abundance: -
v_gene: TRBV11-3
j_gene: TRBJ2-1
CDR3nt: TGTGCCAGCAGCTTGGGACAGGGGCCCCAAAATGAGCAGTTCTTC
CDR3aa: CASSLGQGPQNEQFF

d_gene: TRBD2
abundance: -
v_gene: TRBV25-1
j_gene: TRBJ2-5
CDR3nt: TGTGCCAGCAGTGAACTAGCGGGAGCTGGGGAGACCCAGTACTTC
CDR3aa: CASSELAGAGETQYF

d_gene: -
abundance: -
v_gene: TRBV24-1
j_gene: TRBJ2-3
CDR3nt: TGTGCCACCAGTGATACGCCCCTTGTCAGGGACTCCCAGCGGGCGCAGTATTTT
CDR3aa: CATSDTPLVRDSQRAQYF

d_gene: -
abundance: once
v_gene: TRBV18
j_gene: TRBJ2-7
CDR3nt: TGTGCCAGCTCACCCCACCGTGAGGCCTACGAGCAGTACTTC
CDR3aa: CASSPHREAYEQYF

d_gene: TRBD1
abundance: -
v_gene: TRBV7-9
j_gene: TRBJ2-7
CDR3nt: TGTGCCAGCAGCAAGAGGACAGGAGAGTACGAGCAGTACTTC
CDR3aa: CASSKRTGEYEQYF

d_gene: TRBD1
abundance: few
v_gene: TRBV5-1
j_gene: TRBJ2-7
CDR3nt: TGCGCCAGCAGCCCGGACAGGGGCTACGAGCAGTACTTC
CDR3aa: CASSPDRGYEQYF

d_gene: TRBD1
abundance: -
v_gene: TRBV2
j_gene: TRBJ1-5
CDR3nt: TGTGCCAGCAGTGAGAGGGACAGGGTCCAGCCCCAGCATTTT
CDR3aa: CASSERDRVQPQHF

d_gene: -
abundance: -
v_gene: TRBV9
j_gene: TRBJ1-4
CDR3nt: TGTGCCAGCAGCGTAGCCCAGGGTGAAAAACTGTTTTTT
CDR3aa: CASSVAQGEKLFF

d_gene: TRBD1
abundance: -
v_gene: TRBV7-9
j_gene: TRBJ1-6
CDR3nt: TGTGCCAGCAGCAGGGACAGGGGGTTTAGTAATTCACCCCTCCACTTT
CDR3aa: CASSRDRGFSNSPLHF